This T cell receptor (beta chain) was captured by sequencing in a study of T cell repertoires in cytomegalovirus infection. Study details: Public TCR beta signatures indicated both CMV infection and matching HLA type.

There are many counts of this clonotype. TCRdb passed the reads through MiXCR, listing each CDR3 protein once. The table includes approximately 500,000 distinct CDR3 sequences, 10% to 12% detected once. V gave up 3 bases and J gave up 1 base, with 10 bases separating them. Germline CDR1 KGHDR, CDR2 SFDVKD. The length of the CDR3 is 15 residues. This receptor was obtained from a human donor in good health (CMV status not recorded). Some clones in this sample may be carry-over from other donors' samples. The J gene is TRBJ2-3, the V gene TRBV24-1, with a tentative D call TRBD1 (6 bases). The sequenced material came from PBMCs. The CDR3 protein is CATSDGAGGTDTQYF. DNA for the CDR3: TGTGCCACCAGTGATGGAGCAGGGGGCACAGATACGCAGTATTTT.